This T cell receptor (beta chain) was sequenced in a study of OX40 agonist ivuxolimab in advanced cancers. Overall study: The diagnoses of dose-escalation patients were hepatocellular carcinoma, melanoma, renal cell or head and neck cancer.

Method: immunoSEQ multiplex PCR; TCRdb's copy keeps in-frame clones and lacks some. The sample lists roughly 38,000 clones, 85% occurring once. CDR3 length equals 15 residues. V lost 2 bases to trimming and J lost 2 bases, with 12 bases between them. In germline, CDR1 is SGDLS, CDR2 YYNGEE. J is TRBJ2-3 and V is TRBV9; D perhaps matches TRBD2 (6 bases). This sample comprised CD4+ or CD8+ T cells sorted from blood, obtained in a trial of the OX40 agonist ivuxolimab. The origin of this receptor is an adult with an advanced solid tumor such as melanoma, head and neck, liver or kidney cancer. The CDR3 bases are TGTGCCAGCAGCGTGGGAGGCGGGGACACAGATACGCAGTATTTT. Amino acid sequence: CASSVGGGDTDTQYF. Full variable domain (rest looked up from reference TRBV9 and TRBJ2-3): DSGVTQTPKHLITATGQRVTLRCSPRSGDLSVYWYQQSLDQGLQFLIQYYNGEERAKGNILERFSAQQFPDLHSELNLSSLELGDSALYFCASSVGGGDTDTQYFGPGTRLTVL.